These 25 T cell receptor beta chains originate from one sample sequenced in a study of early stage breast cancer tumors (dated by TCRdb to about 2017). The library was made by the immunoSEQ multiplex PCR assay. Here the immuneACCESS table is served through TCRdb, limited to in-frame sequences with V and J called. Missing clones are a known gap in these copies; in checked studies unresolved V genes cover under half, and the rest lacks a known reason. The sample table contains about 21,000 clones; only one count was recorded for about three quarters of them. Roughly 25% of the sample is in the top ten clones. What was sequenced was blood. Receptor source: a person in their sixties or seventies with breast cancer.

This clone was detected only once. This chain uses TRBV20-1 with TRBJ2-1, with unresolved D. CDR1 is DFQATT, CDR2 SNEGSKA, per germline (reference sequence). Trimming shortened V by 0 bases and J by 6 bases, and 0 bases separated the two germline ends. This CDR3 has 10 residues. The CDR3 reads CSARDNEQFF. CDR3 sequence (DNA): TGCAGTGCTAGAGACAATGAGCAGTTCTTC.

This clone came up once. The chain recombines TRBV11-2 with TRBJ2-5; D call uncertain. CDR3 size: 13 residues. V dropped 4 bases and J dropped 3 bases, with 9 bases sitting between them. Germline-derived CDR1 and CDR2 are SGHAT and FQNNGV. The CDR3 loop is CASSYGMKETQYF. CDR3 DNA: TGTGCCAGCAGCTATGGAATGAAAGAGACCCAGTACTTC.

This sequence joins TRBV27 and TRBJ1-5; D uncertain. The ends were cut back, 5 bases at V and 4 bases at J, with 12 bases in the middle. The CDR3 has 14 amino acids. Germline CDR1 MNHEY, CDR2 SMNVEV (reference sequence). In DNA, the CDR3 is TGTGCCAGCAGTCCGTCCAGAGATAATCAGCCCCAGCATTTT. As protein: CASSPSRDNQPQHF.

This clone was counted only a few times. The CDR3 loop reads CASSEWRDLTASGANVLTF. In nucleotides, the CDR3 is TGCGCCAGCAGTGAGTGGCGGGATCTTACCGCCTCTGGGGCCAACGTCCTGACTTTC. V is TRBV10-1 and J is TRBJ2-6; weak D call: TRBD2 (6 bases). The V end lost 1 base, the J end lost 0 bases, and 16 bases lay between the germline ends. This CDR3 has 19 amino acids. The germline V gene has CDR1 WNHNN and CDR2 SYGVQD (reference sequence).

The chain uses TRBV27 and TRBJ2-5; TRBD2 matches at 13 bases. Germline values: CDR1 MNHEY, CDR2 SMNVEV (reference sequence). The CDR3 sequence is 17 residues long. The V and J ends lost 5 bases and 3 bases, in that order; junction bases with no gene match: 9. The CDR3 loop is CASSLYPGLAGEETQYF. CDR3 DNA: TGTGCCAGCAGTCTTTACCCTGGACTAGCGGGAGAAGAGACCCAGTACTTC.

CDR3 in DNA: TGCAGCGCCCTACAGGGGGCAGGCACTGAAGCTTTCTTT. It is translated as CSALQGAGTEAFF. This sequence joins TRBV29-1 and TRBJ1-1, with TRBD1 identical over 9 bases. CDR3 length: 13 amino acids. Germline-derived CDR1 and CDR2 are SQVTM and ANQGSEA. V lost 7 bases and J lost 4; bases outside the gene matches: 7.

The rearrangement uses TRBV4-1 and TRBJ2-7, with 7 bases matching TRBD1. The V gene's germline CDR1 is MGHRA and CDR2 YSYEKL. This CDR3 spans 13 amino acids. The V and J ends lost 7 bases and 4 bases, in that order; junction bases with no gene match: 7. The CDR3 sequence: CASTRQGPYEQYF. The CDR3 DNA reads as TGCGCCAGCACCCGACAGGGACCTTACGAGCAGTACTTC.

Only a few counts were recorded for this clone. V and J are TRBV15 and TRBJ1-1; tentatively, D is TRBD1 (5 bases). V lost 3 bases, J lost 0 bases, and 14 bases lay in between. CDR3 size: 16 residues. The germline V gene encodes CDR1 LNHNV and CDR2 YYDKDF (reference sequence). CDR3 coding DNA: TGTGCCACCAGCAGGGATCCCGGGACGGTGAACACTGAAGCTTTCTTT. As protein: CATSRDPGTVNTEAFF.

This rearrangement joins TRBV25-1 to TRBJ1-2; TRBD1 matches at 7 bases. The V gene's germline CDR1 is MGHDK and CDR2 SYGVNS. J was trimmed by 4 bases and V by 8 bases; bases with no gene match: 7. CDR3 length: 13 amino acids. The CDR3 loop is CASGPGGLYGYTF. The CDR3, as DNA: TGTGCCAGCGGTCCAGGGGGACTCTATGGCTACACCTTC.

V usage is TRBV15 and J usage is TRBJ1-4, with D tentatively TRBD1 (5 bases). The CDR3 is 15 amino acids. The germline CDR1 and CDR2 sequences are LNHNV and YYDKDF (reference sequence). Trimming cost V 5 bases and J 7 bases, with 17 bases left between them. CDR3 amino acids: CATSYGQGVREKLFF. The CDR3 bases are TGTGCCACCAGCTATGGACAAGGGGTCCGTGAAAAACTGTTTTTT. Variable domain in full (rest from reference TRBV15 and TRBJ1-4): DAMVIQNPRYQVTQFGKPVTLSCSQTLNHNVMYWYQQKSSQAPKLLFHYYDKDFNNEADTPDNFQSRRPNTSFCFLDIRSPGLGDTAMYLCATSYGQGVREKLFFGSGTQLSVL.

V gene TRBV5-1 combines with J gene TRBJ2-3, with D uncertain. There are 15 residues in the CDR3. Trimming removed 0 bases from V and 2 bases from J, with 10 bases in between. In germline, CDR1 is SGHRS, CDR2 YFSETQ. The CDR3 protein is CASSLDWGYTDTQYF. For the CDR3, the DNA is TGCGCCAGCAGCTTGGACTGGGGATACACAGATACGCAGTATTTT.

The chain is built from TRBV27 and TRBJ1-2; TRBD1 matches 8 bases. The junction had 5 bases not matched to a gene; V was cut back by 4 bases and J by 7 bases. Germline V gene lookup returns CDR1 MNHEY and CDR2 SMNVEV (reference sequence). The CDR3 runs 13 residues. The CDR3 sequence is CASSWTGSGGYTF. CDR3 sequence (DNA): TGTGCCAGCAGTTGGACAGGGTCAGGTGGCTACACCTTC.

In its sample, this clone was seen once. This chain links TRBV19 with TRBJ2-7; 7 bases are a match to TRBD2. The CDR3 runs 12 residues. The V and J ends lost 3 bases and 6 bases, in that order; junction bases with no gene match: 2. CDR1 is LNHDA and CDR2 is SQIVND in the germline V gene (reference sequence). CDR3 residues: CASSMGGVEQYF. As DNA, the CDR3 is TGTGCCAGTAGTATGGGGGGGGTCGAGCAGTACTTC. The variable domain in full, completed from reference TRBV19 and TRBJ2-7, reads DGGITQSPKYLFRKEGQNVTLSCEQNLNHDAMYWYRQDPGQGLRLIYYSQIVNDFQKGDIAEGYSVSREKKESFPLTVTSAQKNPTAFYLCASSMGGVEQYFGPGTRLTVT.

This clone was seen a handful of times. J is TRBJ1-6 and V is TRBV9; D gene ambiguous. There are 15 residues in the CDR3. Germline V gives CDR1 SGDLS, CDR2 YYNGEE. V was cut by 0 bases and J by 6 bases, with 10 bases left in between. The DNA of the CDR3 is TGTGCCAGCAGCGTAGAGCAAGGTGGTAATTCACCCCTCCACTTT. Translated, it gives CASSVEQGGNSPLHF.

This clone was seen a handful of times. The V gene is TRBV4-2, the J gene TRBJ1-2, with a weak D call TRBD1 (6 bases). Looked up from germline, CDR1 is LGHNA and CDR2 is YNFKEQ. The germline V and J ends were trimmed by 3 bases and 3 bases, with 14 bases remaining between them. The CDR3 is made up of 15 amino acids. CDR3 residues: CASSHGTPGDYGYTF. CDR3 in DNA: TGTGCCAGCAGCCATGGGACACCGGGCGACTATGGCTACACCTTC.

CDR3 nucleotides: TGTGCCAGCAGCTGGGACTCCGGGGCCGGGGAGCTGTTTTTT. This gives the protein CASSWDSGAGELFF. V usage is TRBV7-9 and J usage is TRBJ2-2, with D maybe TRBD2 (6 bases). V was pared by 4 bases and J by 6 bases, with 12 bases between. The CDR3 contains 14 residues. The germline CDR1 and CDR2 sequences are SEHNR and FQNEAQ (reference sequence).

The table lists this clone with a count of one. The J gene is TRBJ2-2, the V gene TRBV30, with D unresolved. The V and J ends lost 4 bases and 1 base respectively, with 7 bases between them. CDR3 length: 13 amino acids. Germline V lookup: CDR1 GTSNPN, CDR2 SVGIG (reference sequence). The CDR3 sequence is CAWNPGNTGELFF. CDR3 DNA: TGTGCCTGGAACCCGGGGAACACCGGGGAGCTGTTTTTT. Looking up the rest from reference TRBV30 and TRBJ2-2 gives the full variable domain: SQTIHQWPATLVQPVGSPLSLECTVEGTSNPNLYWYRQAAGRGLQLLFYSVGIGQISSEVPQNLSASRPQDRQFILSSKKLLLSDSGFYLCAWNPGNTGELFFGEGSRLTVL.

The rearrangement joins TRBV28 to TRBJ1-1; D is uncertain. Trimming shortened V by 3 bases and J by 0 bases, and 5 bases separated the two germline ends. Germline V gene data show CDR1 as MDHEN and CDR2 as SYDVKM. There are 13 residues in the CDR3. The DNA of the CDR3 is TGTGCCAGCAGTTTTACGGTGAACACTGAAGCTTTCTTT. This translates into CASSFTVNTEAFF.

In this sample, this clone turned up a few times. The chain uses TRBV29-1 and TRBJ2-3; possibly TRBD1 or TRBD2 for D (6 bases each). Germline assignment: CDR1 SQVTM and CDR2 ANQGSEA. V gave up 3 bases and J gave up 4 bases, with 17 bases separating them. The length of the CDR3 is 15 residues. The CDR3 nucleotides read TGCAGCGTTGAGGGGGGCGAGACCGGAGCAGATACGCAGTATTTT. Protein product: CSVEGGETGADTQYF.

This chain connects TRBV11-3 to TRBJ2-5; 8 bases line up with TRBD1. The CDR3 loop spans 17 amino acids. V lost 2 bases and J lost 2; bases outside the gene matches: 10. Per the germline V gene, CDR1 is SGHNT and CDR2 is YENEEA. The CDR3 loop reads CASSLTFEDRVQETQYF. CDR3 nucleotides: TGTGCCAGCAGCTTAACGTTCGAGGACAGGGTGCAAGAGACCCAGTACTTC.

V is TRBV7-8 and J is TRBJ1-5; D might be TRBD1 (5 bases). CDR3 length: 16 residues. Germline V gene data show CDR1 as SGHVS and CDR2 as FQNEAQ. V was shortened by 5 bases and J by 2 bases, with 16 bases between the two germline ends. The CDR3 sequence: CASSPWGEVGNQPQHF. As DNA, the CDR3 is TGTGCCAGCAGCCCATGGGGGGAGGTCGGCAATCAGCCCCAGCATTTT.

V usage is TRBV28 and J usage is TRBJ2-7, with D uncertain. The V end lost 5 bases, the J end lost 5 bases, and 16 bases lay between the germline ends. Germline-derived CDR1 and CDR2 are MDHEN and SYDVKM. CDR3 length equals 14 residues. This CDR3 is CASSNPPISHEQYF. CDR3 bases: TGTGCCAGCAGTAACCCCCCAATAAGCCACGAGCAGTACTTC.

The V and J genes are TRBV5-1 and TRBJ1-2; TRBD1 agrees at 8 bases. Germline CDR1 and CDR2: SGHRS and YFSETQ. With 5 bases clipped from V and 0 bases from J, the junction kept 6 bases outside the gene matches. The CDR3 is 15 residues long. The CDR3 DNA is TGCGCCAGCAGAACGAGGACAGGGCCTAACTATGGCTACACCTTC. It codes for CASRTRTGPNYGYTF.

The DNA of the CDR3 is TGTGCCAGCACCGACTTGGGGAGATCGGGAGAGACCCAGTACTTC. This codes for CASTDLGRSGETQYF. This chain joins TRBV6-6 and TRBJ2-5; a weak D match, TRBD2 (5 bases). Trimming left V 7 bases short and J 4 bases short, with 19 bases between. The V gene's germline CDR1 is MNHNY and CDR2 SVGAGI (reference sequence). The CDR3 is 15 amino acids.

The chain is built from TRBV5-1 and TRBJ2-2; 12 bases agree with TRBD2. There are 19 residues in the CDR3. Germline V CDR1 and CDR2: SGHRS, YFSETQ. The junction had 6 bases not matched to a gene; V was cut back by 0 bases and J by 0 bases. The CDR3 DNA sequence: TGCGCCAGCAGCTTGGAGACTAGCGGGGGCCCGACGAACACCGGGGAGCTGTTTTTT. It translates to CASSLETSGGPTNTGELFF. The whole variable domain, filled in from reference TRBV5-1 and TRBJ2-2, reads KAGVTQTPRYLIKTRGQQVTLSCSPISGHRSVSWYQQTPGQGLQFLFEYFSETQRNKGNFPGRFSGRQFSNSRSEMNVSTLELGDSALYLCASSLETSGGPTNTGELFFGEGSRLTVL.